What follows is one T cell receptor beta chain and its context. Germline assignment: CDR1 SGHTA and CDR2 FQGNSA. The length of the CDR3 is 15 residues. The V gene end was trimmed by 4 bases and the J gene end by 4 bases; junction bases not matched to a gene: 7. The second PCR ran about 6 to 12 cycles with a sample-barcoded 5' primer and J-beta primers. Using its own MiXCR run on the 5' RACE reads, TCRdb lists one record per CDR3 protein. The data show more than 900,000 distinct CDR3 sequences, with just under 30% seen just once and roughly 10% held by the top ten. This specimen belongs to a study of blood T cells in healthy people across ages. Per sample, at least 5 micrograms of total RNA were extracted. The same specimen was also included in a second study, on T cells of mothers and their children.

The sequencing input was blood. The genes are TRBV7-2 and TRBJ1-3; 7 bases are shared with TRBD1. This receptor was identified in a woman aged 40 to 55 in good health. The CDR3 is CASSSRTGSGNTIYF. For the CDR3, the DNA is TGTGCCAGCAGCTCCAGGACAGGAAGCGGAAACACCATATATTTT.